This passage covers 21 T cell receptor beta chains from one sample sequenced in a study of T cell responses to AZD1222 COVID-19 vaccine. Method: immunoSEQ multiplex PCR; TCRdb's copy keeps in-frame clones and lacks some. The sample lists 160,000 or so clones; under 95% were seen once. Sequences were derived from peripheral blood, sampled 28 days after the second AZD1222 dose. The receptors were gathered from an adult who received the AZD1222 COVID-19 vaccine.

This chain uses TRBV7-9 with TRBJ1-2; D gene ambiguous. The CDR3 runs to 17 residues. The germline V gene encodes CDR1 SEHNR and CDR2 FQNEAQ (reference sequence). Between the trimmed V and J ends, which lost 4 bases and 7 bases, there was a span of 25 bases. CDR3 protein: CASSSRPLFGQASGYTF. CDR3 nucleotide sequence: TGTGCCAGCAGCTCACGACCCCTCTTCGGCCAAGCTTCTGGCTACACCTTC.

This clone was recorded only once. The chain employs TRBV7-8 and TRBJ2-1, with D maybe TRBD2 (6 bases). V lost 1 base, J lost 2 bases, and 15 bases lay in between. The CDR3 has 17 residues. The germline V gene has CDR1 SGHVS and CDR2 FQNEAQ. The CDR3 coding sequence is TGTGCCAGCAGCTTAGGTCGGAGGGCCGTAACCTACAATGAGCAGTTCTTC. It specifies CASSLGRRAVTYNEQFF.

This sequence joins TRBV6-5 and TRBJ2-5, with TRBD1 matching over 7 bases. With V trimmed by 10 bases and J by 3 bases, 8 bases remained unmatched. The CDR3 has 13 residues. Germline loops: CDR1 MNHEY, CDR2 SVGAGI. CDR3 nucleotides: TGTGCCATCTCTAGACAGGGCGAAGAGACCCAGTACTTC. Amino acids: CAISRQGEETQYF.

The chain links TRBV6-5 to TRBJ1-2; no reliable D call. The CDR3 sequence is 16 residues long. Trimming shortened V by 2 bases and J by 0 bases, and 13 bases separated the two germline ends. The germline CDR1 and CDR2 sequences are MNHEY and SVGAGI. CDR3 DNA: TGTGCCAGCAGTTACGTCGGGCAGTCCTCTAACTATGGCTACACCTTC. Protein sequence: CASSYVGQSSNYGYTF.

As concerns this clone: The conserved phenylalanine or tryptophan is not found at the CDR3 terminus, so this likely reflects a read error. The DNA is omitted, as the CDR3 cannot be located on it reliably, and the CDR3 follows TCRdb's listing. The rearrangement uses TRBV7-3 and TRBJ2-7; the table gives TRBD2 as D, unverified against the DNA. The length of the CDR3 is 8 amino acids, counting both ends. The germline gives CDR1 SGHTA, CDR2 FQGTGA. The CDR3 sequence: CASSSTSH.

The V call is TRBV5-1, the J call TRBJ2-6, with a possible D match to TRBD2 (6 bases). There are 17 residues in the CDR3. V lost 7 bases, J lost 0 bases, and 17 bases lay in between. Germline V gene sequence: CDR1 SGHRS, CDR2 YFSETQ. CDR3 nucleotides: TGCGCCAGCGGCAGATCGGGGGTGGCCTCTGGGGCCAACGTCCTGACTTTC. Residues: CASGRSGVASGANVLTF. Complete variable domain (other parts from reference TRBV5-1 and TRBJ2-6): KAGVTQTPRYLIKTRGQQVTLSCSPISGHRSVSWYQQTPGQGLQFLFEYFSETQRNKGNFPGRFSGRQFSNSRSEMNVSTLELGDSALYLCASGRSGVASGANVLTFGAGSRLTVL.

This chain uses TRBV7-9 with TRBJ2-1; 13 bases align to TRBD2. The junction had 6 bases not matched to a gene; V was cut back by 1 base and J by 9 bases. This CDR3 comprises 16 residues. Germline lookup yields CDR1 SEHNR and CDR2 FQNEAQ (reference sequence). The CDR3 protein is CASSLVLAGGSTEQFF. The CDR3 coding sequence is TGTGCCAGCAGCTTAGTACTAGCGGGAGGGAGTACTGAGCAGTTCTTC.

The J gene is TRBJ1-4, the V gene TRBV10-3, with 7 bases lining up with TRBD1. In germline, CDR1 is ENHRY, CDR2 SYGVKD. With V trimmed by 6 bases and J by 3 bases, 4 bases remained unmatched. CDR3 length equals 14 residues. CDR3 residues: CAISDRDPNEKLFF. CDR3 in DNA: TGTGCCATCAGCGACAGGGACCCTAATGAAAAACTGTTTTTT.

V and J are TRBV6-5 and TRBJ2-3, with TRBD2 as a possible D gene (5 bases). V lost 6 bases and J 5 bases, leaving 15 bases between the germline ends. This CDR3 spans 14 amino acids. CDR1 is MNHEY, CDR2 SVGAGI, per germline. The CDR3 region is CASRNGERRDTQYF. CDR3 DNA sequence: TGTGCCAGCAGAAACGGCGAGCGGAGAGATACGCAGTATTTT.

This chain links TRBV18 with TRBJ1-4, with D tentatively TRBD1 (5 bases). The CDR3 covers 13 residues. Per the germline V gene, CDR1 is KGHSH and CDR2 is LQKENI. Trimming removed 3 bases from V and 4 bases from J, with 6 bases in between. The CDR3 loop is CASSPQGNEKLFF. The CDR3 DNA sequence: TGTGCCAGCTCACCTCAGGGTAATGAAAAACTGTTTTTT.

V is TRBV7-8 and J is TRBJ1-2; 9 bases are shared with TRBD1. Per germline, CDR1 SGHVS and CDR2 FQNEAQ. Trimming took 4 bases from V and 4 from J; bases not matched to a gene: 7. The CDR3 consists of 15 residues. This CDR3 reads CASSWGQGLAYGYTF. For the CDR3, the DNA is TGTGCCAGCAGCTGGGGACAGGGATTGGCCTATGGCTACACCTTC.

This sequence joins TRBV27 and TRBJ2-3; D is possibly TRBD2 (6 bases). Germline V gives CDR1 MNHEY, CDR2 SMNVEV (reference sequence). V lost 6 bases and J 4 bases, leaving 8 bases between the germline ends. The CDR3 consists of 12 residues. DNA for the CDR3: TGTGCCAGCAGGGACTATTCAGATACGCAGTATTTT. Its protein is CASRDYSDTQYF.

The CDR3 region is CSASLAGRSTDTQYF. The CDR3 DNA is TGCAGTGCTAGTTTAGCGGGACGGAGCACAGATACGCAGTATTTT. The chain has TRBV20-1 and TRBJ2-3, with 8 bases that match TRBD2. The length of the CDR3 is 15 residues. Unmatched junction bases numbered 5, after V lost 3 bases and J lost 0 bases. Germline V CDR1 and CDR2: DFQATT, SNEGSKA (reference sequence).

The genes are TRBV5-4 and TRBJ2-6; no clear D. The CDR3 loop spans 13 amino acids. The germline V and J ends were trimmed by 1 base and 4 bases, with 3 bases remaining between them. CDR1 and CDR2 (germline): SGHNT, YYREEE (reference sequence). The CDR3 loop reads CASSLSGANVLTF. The CDR3 coding sequence is TGTGCCAGCAGCTTGTCCGGGGCCAACGTCCTGACTTTC.

This sequence joins TRBV4-2 and TRBJ2-2; D gene uncertain. V lost 1 base, J lost 2 bases, and 8 bases lay in between. The CDR3 has 15 residues. CDR1 is LGHNA and CDR2 is YNFKEQ in the germline V gene. In DNA form, the CDR3 reads TGTGCCAGCAGCCAAGCTCGCGGAAACACCGGGGAGCTGTTTTTT. Protein product: CASSQARGNTGELFF.

CDR3 loop: CASSVYSGTSGTDTQYF. CDR3 bases: TGTGCCAGCAGCGTCTACTCCGGGACTAGCGGCACAGATACGCAGTATTTT. The chain joins TRBV7-6 to TRBJ2-3; 10 bases agree with TRBD2. The V and J ends lost 5 bases and 1 base, in that order; junction bases with no gene match: 9. CDR3 length equals 17 residues. From germline, CDR1 is SGHVS and CDR2 FNYEAQ.

This chain joins TRBV5-1 and TRBJ2-2; 12 positions match TRBD2. J was trimmed by 4 bases and V by 3 bases; bases with no gene match: 7. The CDR3 is 17 residues long. Germline V lookup: CDR1 SGHRS, CDR2 YFSETQ. CDR3 sequence reads: CASSWSLAGGGTGELFF. DNA of the CDR3: TGCGCCAGCAGCTGGTCCCTAGCGGGAGGGGGCACCGGGGAGCTGTTTTTT.

V and J are TRBV28 and TRBJ1-1; a possible D gene is TRBD1 (5 bases). Trimming took off 7 bases at V and 0 bases at J, with 9 bases between the two ends. Germline-derived CDR1 and CDR2 are MDHEN and SYDVKM. The CDR3 runs to 13 residues. In DNA form, the CDR3 reads TGTGCCAGCACCGACAGCTTGAACACTGAAGCTTTCTTT. Translation: CASTDSLNTEAFF.

This sequence joins TRBV30 and TRBJ2-2; either TRBD1 or TRBD2 may fit D (6 bases each). Germline V gene sequence: CDR1 GTSNPN, CDR2 SVGIG (reference sequence). CDR3 length: 14 residues. Trimming shortened V by 2 bases and J by 3 bases, and 10 bases separated the two germline ends. CDR3 nucleotides: TGTGCCTGGAGTCGGGGGCTGGACACCGGGGAGCTGTTTTTT. Amino acid sequence: CAWSRGLDTGELFF.

The chain employs TRBV5-6 and TRBJ2-7, with D possibly called TRBD1 or TRBD2 (5 bases each). Germline CDR1 is SGHDT and CDR2 is YYEEEE. V dropped 4 bases and J dropped 2 bases, with 19 bases sitting between them. The CDR3 is 16 amino acids. Here the CDR3 DNA reads TGTGCCAGCAGCCTGGGACCCGACCCCTTTACCTACGAGCAGTACTTC. Protein product: CASSLGPDPFTYEQYF.

The chain uses TRBV5-1 and TRBJ1-2; D may be TRBD1 (5 bases). CDR3 length: 15 residues. Trimming removed 4 bases at V and 8 bases at J, with 21 bases between. In germline, CDR1 is SGHRS, CDR2 YFSETQ. The CDR3 DNA reads as TGCGCCAGCAGCCGGGATCCGGGAAAAGACAGAGGCTACACCTTC. This gives the protein CASSRDPGKDRGYTF.